These 27 T cell receptor beta chains were all obtained from the same sample, sequenced in a study of blood T cell repertoires in COVID-19. Assay used: immunoSEQ multiplex PCR; TCRdb lists only in-frame clones, some missing. The sample lists some 130,000 clones, around 89% occurring once. The sequenced sample consisted of peripheral blood. Receptor source: a man aged 45-65 years with acute or convalescent COVID-19.

The chain uses TRBV23-1 and TRBJ2-7, with 9 positions matching TRBD1. TRBV23-1 is noted as an ORF with a role that remains uncertain. CDR3 length equals 13 residues. J gave up 3 bases and V 7 bases, and 4 bases lay outside the gene matches. The CDR3 coding sequence is TGCGCCAGCAACCACAGGGGGCACTACGAGCAGTACTTC. Its protein product is CASNHRGHYEQYF.

V usage is TRBV2 and J usage is TRBJ1-3, with 7 bases identical to TRBD1. This CDR3 contains 15 residues. Germline-derived CDR1 and CDR2 are SNHLY and FYNNEI. Trimming removed 6 bases from V and 3 bases from J; junction bases left unmatched: 8. CDR3: CASRRDRVLGNTIYF. The CDR3 region has the DNA TGTGCCAGCAGGAGAGACAGGGTTCTTGGAAACACCATATATTTT.

The rearrangement uses TRBV7-3 and TRBJ2-2; D is unresolved. The CDR3 is 15 residues long. V lost 5 bases, J lost 1 base, and 11 bases lay in between. Looked up from germline, CDR1 is SGHTA and CDR2 is FQGTGA. CDR3 residues: CASSGVGWNTGELFF. In DNA, the CDR3 is TGTGCCAGCAGCGGAGTAGGCTGGAACACCGGGGAGCTGTTTTTT.

In regard to this clone: This specimen includes other DNA sequences encoding the same CDR3. This rearrangement joins TRBV7-3 to TRBJ1-5, with unresolved D. The CDR3 covers 16 residues. CDR1 is SGHTA, CDR2 FQGTGA, per germline. Trimming took off 3 bases at V and 3 bases at J, with 15 bases between the two ends. CDR3 DNA sequence: TGTGCCAGCAGCTTGCCCCCGGAGGGCGACAATCAGCCCCAGCATTTT. Protein sequence: CASSLPPEGDNQPQHF. Full variable domain (remainder filled in from reference TRBV7-3 and TRBJ1-5): GAGVSQTPSNKVTEKGKYVELRCDPISGHTALYWYRQSLGQGPEFLIYFQGTGAADDSGLPNDRFFAVRPEGSVSTLKIQRTERGDSAVYLCASSLPPEGDNQPQHFGDGTRLSIL.

This clone was recorded a few times. The rearrangement links TRBV20-1 to TRBJ1-1; maybe TRBD1 (5 bases). In germline, CDR1 is DFQATT, CDR2 SNEGSKA (reference sequence). The CDR3 spans 11 residues. For the CDR3, the DNA is TGCAGCCAGGACAAGAACACTGAAGCTTTCTTT. Translating it yields CSQDKNTEAFF.

Only a few counts were recorded for this clone. This chain links TRBV19 with TRBJ2-2; 7 bases are a match to TRBD2. Germline values: CDR1 LNHDA, CDR2 SQIVND (reference sequence). The CDR3 runs 16 residues. V shed 4 bases and J 3 bases; nucleotides not matched to a gene: 8. In DNA, the CDR3 is TGTGCCAGTAGTACCCCCTGGGGGGGAGACACCGGGGAGCTGTTTTTT. The encoded protein is CASSTPWGGDTGELFF.

Details on this clone: This sample also contains other DNA sequences that code for the same CDR3. CDR3 in DNA: TGTGCCAGCAGCACAGGGGGCTCCTATGGCTACACCTTC. Encoded protein: CASSTGGSYGYTF. The chain is built from TRBV28 and TRBJ1-2; 9 bases fit TRBD1. After removal of 6 bases from V and 4 bases from J, the junction contained 3 bases not matched to a gene. The CDR3 is made up of 13 amino acids. CDR1 and CDR2 (germline): MDHEN, SYDVKM.

This clone occurred a few times. This chain connects TRBV24-1 to TRBJ2-5; 8 bases line up with TRBD1. Germline values: CDR1 KGHDR, CDR2 SFDVKD. The ends lost 3 bases at V and 2 bases at J; junction bases unmatched: 4. The CDR3 is 15 residues long. CDR3 sequence: CATSDVGQAQETQYF. CDR3 sequence (DNA): TGTGCCACCAGTGATGTGGGACAGGCTCAAGAGACCCAGTACTTC.

This clone was counted once. This chain uses TRBV19 with TRBJ1-2, with D possibly matching TRBD1 (6 bases). V was clipped by 3 bases and J by 4 bases, with 15 bases between them. This CDR3 has 15 amino acids. Germline V CDR1 and CDR2: LNHDA, SQIVND (reference sequence). CDR3 loop: CASSIRQGRSYGYTF. Written as DNA, the CDR3 is TGTGCCAGTAGTATTCGGCAGGGGAGAAGCTATGGCTACACCTTC. Filled out from reference TRBV19 and TRBJ1-2, the complete variable domain reads DGGITQSPKYLFRKEGQNVTLSCEQNLNHDAMYWYRQDPGQGLRLIYYSQIVNDFQKGDIAEGYSVSREKKESFPLTVTSAQKNPTAFYLCASSIRQGRSYGYTFGSGTRLTVV.

The chain is built from TRBV5-1 and TRBJ1-1, with TRBD1 as a possible D gene (6 bases). The CDR3 length is 17 residues. The V end was cut by 0 bases, the J end by 0 bases, with 15 bases between. Looked up from germline, CDR1 is SGHRS and CDR2 is YFSETQ. CDR3 sequence: CASSLAAGAIMNTEAFF. The CDR3 DNA reads TGCGCCAGCAGCTTGGCCGCAGGGGCAATCATGAACACTGAAGCTTTCTTT.

V is TRBV7-2 and J is TRBJ2-3; 7 nucleotides align to TRBD1. CDR1 is SGHTA, CDR2 FQGNSA, per germline. There are 15 residues in the CDR3. The ends lost 5 bases at V and 5 bases at J; junction bases unmatched: 10. DNA of the CDR3: TGTGCCAGCAGCCACGCCGGGACAGCCAAAGATACGCAGTATTTT. Amino acid sequence: CASSHAGTAKDTQYF.

The rearrangement links TRBV12-1 to TRBJ2-5; the table's TRBD2 call for D was not verified on the DNA. TRBV12-1 is a pseudogene segment. This CDR3 contains 13 residues. CDR3 nucleotide sequence: TGTGTCTATTCCGTAGCGAATTGTGAGACCCAGTACTTC. Protein: CVYSVANCETQYF.

This clone was seen only a few times. The genes are TRBV27 and TRBJ2-7; D gene ambiguous. Germline CDR1 MNHEY, CDR2 SMNVEV (reference sequence). The CDR3 sequence is 11 residues long. With 4 bases removed from V and 4 bases from J, the gap between germline ends came to 5 bases. The CDR3 nucleotides are TGTGCCAGCAGTTCCCAGTACGAGCAGTACTTC. Encoded protein: CASSSQYEQYF.

This chain uses TRBV9 with TRBJ1-3; 8 bases fit TRBD1. V gave up 1 base and J gave up 0 bases; unmatched junction bases: 3. Germline V lookup: CDR1 SGDLS, CDR2 YYNGEE. The CDR3 consists of 16 residues. For the CDR3, the DNA is TGTGCCAGCAGCGTATCGGGACAGGACTCTGGAAACACCATATATTTT. This translates into CASSVSGQDSGNTIYF.

This chain uses TRBV27 with TRBJ1-4; tentative D call: TRBD1 (5 bases). The CDR3 consists of 16 residues. The germline V gene has CDR1 MNHEY and CDR2 SMNVEV (reference sequence). Trimming pared 3 bases from V and 8 bases from J, leaving 19 bases between. The CDR3 DNA follows: TGTGCCAGCAGTTTCAGGAGTCAGGGTGTGACCGAAAAACTGTTTTTT. This sequence encodes CASSFRSQGVTEKLFF.

This chain links TRBV28 with TRBJ1-5, with TRBD1 as a possible D gene (6 bases). The CDR3 extends over 17 amino acids. V was clipped by 8 bases and J by 7 bases, with 27 bases between them. In germline, CDR1 is MDHEN, CDR2 SYDVKM. The chain's CDR3 is CASLLTLGGGQTQPQHF. The CDR3 region has the DNA TGTGCCAGCCTACTCACCCTGGGGGGGGGACAAACACAGCCCCAGCATTTT.

The rearrangement links TRBV28 to TRBJ1-4; 7 bases line up with TRBD1. Germline trimming cut 3 bases from V and 8 bases from J; bases unmatched to any gene: 12. The CDR3 contains 16 residues. Germline V gives CDR1 MDHEN, CDR2 SYDVKM. The CDR3 coding sequence is TGTGCCAGCAGTTTTGCGACCTGGGACAGAAGGGAAAAACTGTTTTTT. Encoded protein: CASSFATWDRREKLFF.

The rearrangement links TRBV7-6 to TRBJ1-1, with TRBD1 matching 8 bases. J gave up 6 bases and V 4 bases, and 16 bases lay outside the gene matches. Germline CDR1 and CDR2: SGHVS and FNYEAQ. CDR3 length: 17 residues. The CDR3 loop reads CASSSQPPGAGGAEAFF. Written as DNA, the CDR3 is TGTGCCAGCAGCTCACAACCTCCGGGGGCAGGGGGCGCTGAAGCTTTCTTT. The entire variable domain, with the rest obtained from reference TRBV7-6 and TRBJ1-1, is as follows: GAGVSQSPRYKVTKRGQDVALRCDPISGHVSLYWYRQALGQGPEFLTYFNYEAQQDKSGLPNDRFSAERPEGSISTLTIQRTEQRDSAMYRCASSSQPPGAGGAEAFFGQGTRLTVV.

The chain joins TRBV7-8 to TRBJ2-3; D unresolved. Germline V gives CDR1 SGHVS, CDR2 FQNEAQ. This CDR3 has 15 amino acids. The V gene lost 0 bases and the J gene lost 3 bases, with 10 bases spanning the gap. CDR3 bases: TGTGCCAGCAGCTTAGCGAGCCTTCTAACAGATACGCAGTATTTT. This translates into CASSLASLLTDTQYF.

The V gene is TRBV5-5, the J gene TRBJ1-5, with TRBD1 identical over 7 bases. CDR1 is SGHKS and CDR2 is YYEKEE in the germline V gene (reference sequence). V shed 0 bases and J 5 bases; nucleotides not matched to a gene: 2. CDR3 length: 14 residues. CDR3 DNA sequence: TGTGCCAGCAGCTTGGCTACAGGGGATCAGCCCCAGCATTTT. Its protein is CASSLATGDQPQHF.

CDR3 residues: CASRTGTDDQPQHF. The CDR3 nucleotides read TGTGCCAGCAGAACCGGGACAGACGATCAGCCCCAGCATTTT. J is TRBJ1-5 and V is TRBV28; the match to TRBD1 covers 7 bases. The ends lost 6 bases at V and 5 bases at J; junction bases unmatched: 7. CDR3 length: 14 residues. CDR1 MDHEN and CDR2 SYDVKM come from the germline V gene.

This sequence joins TRBV2 and TRBJ1-1; D remains ambiguous. CDR3 length: 14 residues. Trimming removed 4 bases at V and 4 bases at J, with 13 bases between. Germline CDR1 reads SNHLY; CDR2 reads FYNNEI. CDR3 nucleotide sequence: TGTGCCAGCAGTGCCCCGACACGCAGCACTGAAGCTTTCTTT. This sequence encodes CASSAPTRSTEAFF.

The chain uses TRBV5-4 and TRBJ1-1; 9 bases align to TRBD1. V was pared by 1 base and J by 2 bases, with 3 bases of the junction left unmatched. Germline CDR1 and CDR2: SGHNT and YYREEE (reference sequence). This CDR3 has 15 residues. As DNA, the CDR3 is TGTGCCAGCAGCTTGTGGACAGGGGTTAACACTGAAGCTTTCTTT. This sequence encodes CASSLWTGVNTEAFF.

The chain couples TRBV3-1 (or the pseudogene TRBV3-2) to TRBJ1-5; D might be TRBD1 (5 bases). Germline lookup yields CDR1 LGHDT and CDR2 YNNKEL (reference sequence). CDR3 length equals 13 residues. The germline V and J ends were trimmed by 3 bases and 4 bases, with 7 bases remaining between them. CDR3 nucleotides: TGTGCCAGCAGCCACGCAGGGAATCAGCCCCAGCATTTT. This gives the protein CASSHAGNQPQHF.

The CDR3 reads CASSTGSSGNTIYF. Written as DNA, the CDR3 is TGTGCCAGCTCTACAGGATCCTCTGGAAACACCATATATTTT. The J gene is TRBJ1-3, the V gene TRBV18, with D perhaps TRBD1 (5 bases). V was clipped by 6 bases and J by 0 bases, with 9 bases between them. The germline CDR1 and CDR2 sequences are KGHSH and LQKENI. The CDR3 sequence is 14 residues long.

The chain carries TRBV5-1 and TRBJ1-4, with 7 nucleotides matching TRBD1. This CDR3 is built from 19 residues. V was pared by 0 bases and J by 0 bases, with 11 bases of the junction left unmatched. The germline V gene has CDR1 SGHRS and CDR2 YFSETQ. This CDR3 is CASSLGYSVGGPTNEKLFF. The CDR3 nucleotides are TGCGCCAGCAGCTTGGGATATTCCGTAGGGGGCCCAACTAATGAAAAACTGTTTTTT.

The gene calls are TRBV12-5 and TRBJ2-3, with D possibly TRBD2 on 5 matching bases. Trimming took 6 bases from V and 4 from J, leaving 17 bases between them. In germline, CDR1 is LGHNT, CDR2 FRNRAP. The CDR3 loop spans 15 amino acids. The CDR3 DNA reads as TGTGCTAGTGGCTCTCTCTCCGGAGGCGCAGATACGCAGTATTTT. Encoded protein: CASGSLSGGADTQYF.